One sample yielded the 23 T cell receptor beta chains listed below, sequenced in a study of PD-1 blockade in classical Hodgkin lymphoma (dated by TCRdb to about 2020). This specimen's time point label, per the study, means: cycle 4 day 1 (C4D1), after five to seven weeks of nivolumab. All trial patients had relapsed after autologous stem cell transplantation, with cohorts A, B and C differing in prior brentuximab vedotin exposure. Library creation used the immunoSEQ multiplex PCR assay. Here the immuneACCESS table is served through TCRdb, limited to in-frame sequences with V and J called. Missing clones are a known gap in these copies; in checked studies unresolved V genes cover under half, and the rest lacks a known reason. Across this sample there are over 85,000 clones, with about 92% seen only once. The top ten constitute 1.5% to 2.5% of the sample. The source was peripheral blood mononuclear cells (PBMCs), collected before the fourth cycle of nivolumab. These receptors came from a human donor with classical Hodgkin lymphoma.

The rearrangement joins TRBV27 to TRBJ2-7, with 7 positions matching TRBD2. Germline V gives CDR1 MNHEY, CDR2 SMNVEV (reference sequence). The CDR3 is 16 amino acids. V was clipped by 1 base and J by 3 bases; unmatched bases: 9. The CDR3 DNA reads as TGTGCCAGCAGTTTATATTCAGCGGGATATAACTACGAGCAGTACTTC. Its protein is CASSLYSAGYNYEQYF.

The CDR3 sequence: CASSQRTGGDEAFF. The CDR3 nucleotides are TGTGCCAGCAGTCAGCGGACAGGGGGGGATGAAGCTTTCTTT. The chain combines TRBV6-1 with TRBJ1-1, with TRBD1 matching 10 bases. The V segment lost 5 bases and the J segment 7 bases; nucleotides outside the gene matches: 7. Germline CDR1 and CDR2: MNHNS and SASEGT. The CDR3 has 14 amino acids.

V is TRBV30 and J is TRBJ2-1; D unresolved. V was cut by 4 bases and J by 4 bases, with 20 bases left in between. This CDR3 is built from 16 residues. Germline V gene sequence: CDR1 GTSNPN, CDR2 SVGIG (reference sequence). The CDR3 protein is CAWKSPIVVAYNEQFF. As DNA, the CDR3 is TGTGCCTGGAAGTCCCCGATAGTTGTCGCTTACAATGAGCAGTTCTTC.

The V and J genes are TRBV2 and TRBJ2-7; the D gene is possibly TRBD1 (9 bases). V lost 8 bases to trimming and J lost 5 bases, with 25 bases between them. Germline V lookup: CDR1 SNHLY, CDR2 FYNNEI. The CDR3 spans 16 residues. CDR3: CASARQGGTRSHEQYF. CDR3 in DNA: TGTGCCAGCGCTCGACAGGGGGGGACTAGGTCCCACGAGCAGTACTTC.

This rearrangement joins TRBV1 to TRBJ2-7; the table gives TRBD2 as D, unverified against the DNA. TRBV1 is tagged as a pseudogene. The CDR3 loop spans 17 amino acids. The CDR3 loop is CTSSHSNRGRASYEQYF. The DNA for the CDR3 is TGCACCAGCAGCCATAGCAATCGCGGGAGGGCCTCCTACGAGCAGTACTTC.

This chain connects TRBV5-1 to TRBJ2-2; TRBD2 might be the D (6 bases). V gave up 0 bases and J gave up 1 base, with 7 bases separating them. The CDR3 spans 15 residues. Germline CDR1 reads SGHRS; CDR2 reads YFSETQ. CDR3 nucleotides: TGCGCCAGCAGCTTGGCCGGGAGGAACACCGGGGAGCTGTTTTTT. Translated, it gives CASSLAGRNTGELFF.

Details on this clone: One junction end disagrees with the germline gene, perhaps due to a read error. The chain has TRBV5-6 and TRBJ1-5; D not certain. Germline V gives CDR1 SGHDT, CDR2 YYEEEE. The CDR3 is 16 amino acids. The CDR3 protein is CAGSYQAQSGNQPQHF. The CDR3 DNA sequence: TGTGCCGGCAGCTACCAAGCCCAATCGGGCAATCAGCCCCAGCATTTT.

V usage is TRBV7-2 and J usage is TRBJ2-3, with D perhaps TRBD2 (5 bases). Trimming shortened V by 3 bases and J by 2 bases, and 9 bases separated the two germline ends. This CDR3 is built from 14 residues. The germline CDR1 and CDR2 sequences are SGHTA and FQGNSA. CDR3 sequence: CASSFTRVTDTQYF. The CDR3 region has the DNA TGTGCCAGCAGCTTCACGCGGGTCACAGATACGCAGTATTTT.

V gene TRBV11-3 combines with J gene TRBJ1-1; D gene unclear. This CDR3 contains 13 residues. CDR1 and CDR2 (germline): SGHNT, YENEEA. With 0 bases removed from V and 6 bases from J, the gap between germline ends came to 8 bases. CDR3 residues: CASSLDGWAEAFF. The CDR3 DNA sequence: TGTGCCAGCAGCTTAGATGGTTGGGCTGAAGCTTTCTTT.

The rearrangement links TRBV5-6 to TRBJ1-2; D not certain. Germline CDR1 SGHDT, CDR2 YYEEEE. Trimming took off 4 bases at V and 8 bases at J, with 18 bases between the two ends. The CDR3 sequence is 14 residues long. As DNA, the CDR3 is TGTGCCAGCAGCATTGGAACAACTCGAGGCGGCTACACCTTC. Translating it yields CASSIGTTRGGYTF.

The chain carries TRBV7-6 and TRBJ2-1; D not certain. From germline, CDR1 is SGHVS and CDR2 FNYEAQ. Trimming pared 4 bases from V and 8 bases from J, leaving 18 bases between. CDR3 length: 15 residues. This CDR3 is CASSSEAVSADEQFF. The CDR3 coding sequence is TGTGCCAGCAGCTCCGAGGCGGTCTCTGCCGATGAGCAGTTCTTC.

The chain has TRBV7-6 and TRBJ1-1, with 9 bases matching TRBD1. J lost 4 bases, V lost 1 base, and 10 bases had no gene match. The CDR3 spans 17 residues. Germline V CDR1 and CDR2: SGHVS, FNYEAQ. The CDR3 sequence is CASSLVLGQGGGTEAFF. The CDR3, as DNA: TGTGCCAGCAGCTTAGTGCTGGGACAGGGAGGTGGCACTGAAGCTTTCTTT.

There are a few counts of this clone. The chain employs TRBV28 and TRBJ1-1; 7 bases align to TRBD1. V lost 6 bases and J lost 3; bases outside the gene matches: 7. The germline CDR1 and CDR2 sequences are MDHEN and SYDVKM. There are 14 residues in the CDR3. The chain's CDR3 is CASSRRGLDTEAFF. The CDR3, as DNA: TGTGCCAGCAGCCGGAGGGGGCTCGACACTGAAGCTTTCTTT. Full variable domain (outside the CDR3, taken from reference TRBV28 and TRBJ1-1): DVKVTQSSRYLVKRTGEKVFLECVQDMDHENMFWYRQDPGLGLRLIYFSYDVKMKEKGDIPEGYSVSREKKERFSLILESASTNQTSMYLCASSRRGLDTEAFFGQGTRLTVV.

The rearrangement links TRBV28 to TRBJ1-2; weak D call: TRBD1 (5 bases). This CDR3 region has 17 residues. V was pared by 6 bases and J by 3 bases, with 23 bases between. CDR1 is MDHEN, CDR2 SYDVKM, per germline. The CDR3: CASSRTRQRDNYYGYTF. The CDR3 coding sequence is TGTGCCAGCAGCCGGACCCGACAGAGGGATAATTACTATGGCTACACCTTC.

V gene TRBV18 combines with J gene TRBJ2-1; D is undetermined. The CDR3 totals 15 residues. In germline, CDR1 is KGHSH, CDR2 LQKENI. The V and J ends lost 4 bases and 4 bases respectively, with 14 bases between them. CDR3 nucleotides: TGTGCCAGCTCACTCGTAGGTGGGCAGTACAATGAGCAGTTCTTC. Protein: CASSLVGGQYNEQFF.

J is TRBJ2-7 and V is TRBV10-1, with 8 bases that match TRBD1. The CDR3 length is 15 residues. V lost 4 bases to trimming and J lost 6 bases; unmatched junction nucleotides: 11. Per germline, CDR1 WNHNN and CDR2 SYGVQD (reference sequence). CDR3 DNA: TGCGCCAGCAGTGTTAATCAGGGGGCTTCGGGCGAGCAGTACTTC. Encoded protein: CASSVNQGASGEQYF.

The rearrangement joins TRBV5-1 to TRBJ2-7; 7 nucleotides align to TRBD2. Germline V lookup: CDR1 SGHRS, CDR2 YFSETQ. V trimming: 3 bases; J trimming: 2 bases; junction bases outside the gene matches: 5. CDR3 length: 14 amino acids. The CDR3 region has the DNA TGCGCCAGCAGCTGGGGGGACTATGCCTACGAGCAGTACTTC. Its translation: CASSWGDYAYEQYF.

The CDR3 protein is CASSRTGTSGRFVETQYF. CDR3 in DNA: TGTGCCAGCAGCCGAACCGGGACTAGCGGGAGATTTGTAGAGACCCAGTACTTC. J is TRBJ2-5 and V is TRBV7-9, with 14 bases that match TRBD2. The V segment lost 5 bases and the J segment 4 bases; nucleotides outside the gene matches: 12. The length of the CDR3 is 18 residues. Germline CDR1 and CDR2: SEHNR and FQNEAQ (reference sequence).

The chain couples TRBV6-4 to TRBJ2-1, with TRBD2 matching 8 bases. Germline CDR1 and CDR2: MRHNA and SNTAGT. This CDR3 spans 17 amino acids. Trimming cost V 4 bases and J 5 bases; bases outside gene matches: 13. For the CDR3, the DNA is TGTGCCAGCAGTGGCGGGAGCGGACTAGCACTAAACAATGAGCAGTTCTTC. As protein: CASSGGSGLALNNEQFF.

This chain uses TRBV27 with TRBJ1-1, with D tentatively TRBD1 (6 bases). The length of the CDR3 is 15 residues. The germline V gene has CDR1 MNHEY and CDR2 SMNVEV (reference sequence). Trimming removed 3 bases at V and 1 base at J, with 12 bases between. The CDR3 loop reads CASSLYRGANTEAFF. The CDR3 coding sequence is TGTGCCAGCAGTTTGTACCGGGGGGCGAACACTGAAGCTTTCTTT.

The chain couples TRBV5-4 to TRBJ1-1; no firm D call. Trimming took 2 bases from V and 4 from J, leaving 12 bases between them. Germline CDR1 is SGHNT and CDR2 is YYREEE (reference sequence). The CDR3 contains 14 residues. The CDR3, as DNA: TGTGCCAGCAGCTTACCCGGTGGCGGCACTGAAGCTTTCTTT. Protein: CASSLPGGGTEAFF.

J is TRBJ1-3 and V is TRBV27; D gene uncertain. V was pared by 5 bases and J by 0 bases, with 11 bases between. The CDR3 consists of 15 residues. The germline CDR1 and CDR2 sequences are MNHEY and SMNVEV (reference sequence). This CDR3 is CASSPWGFSGNTIYF. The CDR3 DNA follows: TGTGCCAGCAGTCCATGGGGATTCTCTGGAAACACCATATATTTT.

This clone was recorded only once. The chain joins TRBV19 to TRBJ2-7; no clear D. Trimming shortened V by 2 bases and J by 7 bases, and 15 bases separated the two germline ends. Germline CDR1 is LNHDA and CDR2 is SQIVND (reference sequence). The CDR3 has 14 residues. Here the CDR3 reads CASSITVLLGEQYF. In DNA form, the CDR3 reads TGTGCCAGTAGTATAACGGTCCTTCTGGGGGAGCAGTACTTC.